These 4 T cell receptor beta chains were sequenced from one sample in a study of cytomegalovirus exposure and HLA in healthy donors. The PCR was carried out with 60 Vbeta primers and 13 Jbeta primers. Measured with immunoSEQ multiplex PCR; TCRdb has only the in-frame clones, and not every one. Of around 200,000 clones in the sample, approximately 85% were seen once. Sequencing used PBMCs. These TCRs come from a woman in her 50s in good health and CMV-seronegative.

This clone is a singleton in its sample. The chain employs TRBV6-5 and TRBJ1-4; D may be TRBD1 (6 bases). Germline CDR1 and CDR2: MNHEY and SVGAGI. The CDR3 runs to 14 residues. V was trimmed by 6 bases and J by 8 bases, leaving 16 bases between them. The CDR3 nucleotides are TGTGCCAGCAGCTTGAGGGGGTTAGGGGAAAAACTGTTTTTT. It codes for CASSLRGLGEKLFF.

This clone was seen a single time. The genes are TRBV5-4 and TRBJ2-5, with 11 bases fitting TRBD2. The CDR3 has 16 amino acids. CDR1 is SGHNT and CDR2 is YYREEE in the germline V gene (reference sequence). V lost 3 bases and J lost 4; bases outside the gene matches: 8. For the CDR3, the DNA is TGTGCCAGCAGCTCCGGGACTAGCGGTTTGAGAGAGACCCAGTACTTC. This sequence encodes CASSSGTSGLRETQYF.

As regards this clone: Additional DNA sequences in this sample encode the identical CDR3. CDR3 coding DNA: TGTGCCAGCAGCTTACAGGGGTCGACAGATACGCAGTATTTT. It specifies CASSLQGSTDTQYF. V gene TRBV7-3 combines with J gene TRBJ2-3; D is possibly TRBD1 (6 bases). V shed 2 bases and J shed 3 bases, with 9 bases lying between them. Germline assignment: CDR1 SGHTA and CDR2 FQGTGA. The CDR3 is made up of 14 amino acids.

V is TRBV27 and J is TRBJ1-5, with TRBD1 as a possible D gene (6 bases). V was cut by 3 bases and J by 6 bases, with 12 bases left in between. CDR1 and CDR2 from the germline V gene are MNHEY and SMNVEV (reference sequence). The CDR3 spans 14 residues. The CDR3 is CASSFRGFGQPQHF. The CDR3 bases are TGTGCCAGCAGTTTCAGGGGTTTCGGTCAGCCCCAGCATTTT.